A selection of T cell receptor beta chains follows, all from one sample in a study of naive and memory T cell subsets. TCRdb re-derived calls from the UMI-ligation and nested PCR reads in MiXCR, one entry per CDR3 protein. Counted here are 150,000 or so distinct CDR3 sequences, roughly 22% occurring once; the ten biggest clones make up less than 0.13%. Sequenced material: naive CD4+ T cells from blood. These receptor sequences come from a human donor in good health. CDR3s include the opening cysteine and the closing phenylalanine or tryptophan. A D gene is named only where the DNA matches it firmly. For some rows the clone size is stated as once, few or many, or as a class when expanded; others skip it.

CASSDRALLPNQPQHF | TGCGCCAGCAGCGACAGGGCCCTCCTCCCCAATCAGCCCCAGCATTTT | TRBV4-1 | TRBD1 | . | TRBJ1-5
CASSATHSGTNTEAFF | TGTGCCAGCAGTGCCACCCATAGTGGCACGAACACTGAAGCTTTCTTT | TRBV6-5 | . | . | TRBJ1-1
CASSYSNSGTSGSPGTGELFF | TGTGCCAGCAGTTACTCTAACTCCGGGACTAGCGGGAGCCCGGGCACCGGGGAGCTGTTTTTT | TRBV6-8 | TRBD2 | once | TRBJ2-2
CATSDRQGKPETQYF | TGTGCCACCAGTGACAGACAGGGGAAGCCGGAGACCCAGTACTTC | TRBV24-1 | TRBD1 | . | TRBJ2-5
CASSFSTSGETQYF | TGCGCCAGCAGCTTCTCGACTAGCGGTGAGACCCAGTACTTC | TRBV5-1 | TRBD2 | . | TRBJ2-5
CASSRDPGWTQYF | TGTGCCAGCAGCCGGGACCCAGGGTGGACCCAGTACTTC | TRBV7-2 | . | few | TRBJ2-5
CASSPTLPSYEQYF | TGTGCCAGCAGTCCTACGTTGCCCTCTTACGAGCAGTACTTC | TRBV3-1 | . | . | TRBJ2-7
CATSRSGTGLNNEQFF | TGTGCCACCAGCAGATCGGGGACAGGGCTAAACAATGAGCAGTTCTTC | TRBV15 | TRBD1 | few | TRBJ2-1
CASSSGTVANQPQHF | TGTGCCAGCAGCTCCGGGACAGTTGCCAATCAGCCCCAGCATTTT | TRBV12-3/TRBV12-4 | TRBD1 | many | TRBJ1-5
CASTRRTSDTQYF | TGTGCCAGCACCCGGAGGACCTCTGATACGCAGTATTTT | TRBV12-3/TRBV12-4 | . | few | TRBJ2-3
CASRSADTQYF | TGTGCCAGCCGTAGCGCAGATACGCAGTATTTT | TRBV6-6 | . | few | TRBJ2-3
CASSLVGQGSSQPQHF | TGTGCCAGCAGTTTAGTCGGTCAGGGCAGTAGTCAGCCCCAGCATTTT | TRBV28 | . | . | TRBJ1-5
CASSRVFGEQFF | TGTGCCAGCAGCAGGGTATTTGGTGAGCAGTTCTTC | TRBV25-1 | . | few | TRBJ2-1
CASSVRSGNTIYF | TGTGCCAGCAGCGTTAGAAGTGGAAACACCATATATTTT | TRBV9 | . | . | TRBJ1-3
CSARPSGRDTDTQYF | TGCAGTGCTAGACCCTCCGGGAGAGACACAGATACGCAGTATTTT | TRBV20-1 | . | . | TRBJ2-3
CATSAGTLLGGYTF | TGTGCCACCAGTGCTGGAACACTTCTAGGAGGCTACACCTTC | TRBV24-1 | . | . | TRBJ1-2
CASSQGTGVGNQPQHF | TGTGCCAGCAGCCAAGGGACAGGGGTCGGTAATCAGCCCCAGCATTTT | TRBV28 | TRBD1 | . | TRBJ1-5
CASSPVDYSSYEQYF | TGTGCCAGCAGTCCCGTCGACTATTCCTCCTACGAGCAGTACTTC | TRBV6-5 | . | . | TRBJ2-7
CASSPGQGITEAFF | TGTGCCAGCAGTCCGGGACAGGGGATCACTGAAGCTTTCTTT | TRBV6-6 | TRBD1 | . | TRBJ1-1
CASRHGSNEKLFF | TGTGCCAGCAGACACGGATCTAATGAAAAACTGTTTTTT | TRBV25-1 | . | . | TRBJ1-4
CASRMGAGGWGGQFF | TGTGCCAGCAGGATGGGGGCAGGAGGGTGGGGTGGGCAGTTCTTC | TRBV12-3/TRBV12-4 | . | few | TRBJ2-1
CSAAGQGALVW | TGCAGCGCCGCGGGACAGGGGGCCCTGGTTTGG | TRBV29-1 | TRBD1 | many | TRBJ2-3
CASPQNGAESPTDTQYF | TGTGCCAGCCCCCAAAATGGGGCGGAGAGCCCCACAGATACGCAGTATTTT | TRBV27 | . | . | TRBJ2-3
CASSRGHRNEQFF | TGCGCCAGCAGCCGGGGTCATCGCAATGAGCAGTTCTTC | TRBV5-1 | . | few | TRBJ2-1
CATSDLSGRGFNEQFF | TGTGCCACCAGTGATTTATCCGGGCGGGGGTTCAATGAGCAGTTCTTC | TRBV24-1 | TRBD2 | many | TRBJ2-1
CASSFKQGSEQYF | TGTGCCAGCAGCTTTAAACAGGGGAGCGAGCAGTACTTC | TRBV5-4 | TRBD1 | few | TRBJ2-7
CASSLGRQGADYEQYF | TGTGCCAGCAGCTTAGGCCGTCAGGGGGCTGACTACGAGCAGTACTTC | TRBV11-2 | TRBD1 | many | TRBJ2-7
CASSLLGGRGHQDTQYF | TGTGCCAGCAGTCTACTGGGGGGCAGGGGGCATCAAGATACGCAGTATTTT | TRBV28 | TRBD1 | few | TRBJ2-3
CASSLRQGRDQPQHF | TGTGCCAGCAGCTTAAGACAGGGACGGGATCAGCCCCAGCATTTT | TRBV7-6 | TRBD1 | few | TRBJ1-5
CASSLLQSGEQYF | TGTGCCAGCAGTTTACTACAGAGTGGAGAGCAGTACTTC | TRBV27 | . | few | TRBJ2-7
CASSIYRIKGTGELFF | TGTGCCAGCAGTATATACAGGATTAAAGGGACCGGGGAGCTGTTTTTT | TRBV6-5 | . | many | TRBJ2-2
CSVASDIAAGNTIYF | TGCAGCGTTGCTAGCGACATCGCAGCTGGAAACACCATATATTTT | TRBV29-1 | . | . | TRBJ1-3
CASSLDPAGSTDTQYF | TGCGCCAGCAGCTTGGATCCAGCGGGTAGCACAGATACGCAGTATTTT | TRBV5-1 | . | . | TRBJ2-3
CAWKEQGNSPLHF | TGTGCCTGGAAAGAACAGGGGAATTCACCCCTCCACTTT | TRBV30 | TRBD1 | few | TRBJ1-6
CASSRRVDSSTYEQYF | TGTGCCAGCAGCCGGAGGGTAGACAGCTCGACTTACGAGCAGTACTTC | TRBV7-2 | . | few | TRBJ2-7
CASSSRTGNTEAFF | TGTGCCAGCAGTTCTCGGACGGGGAACACTGAAGCTTTCTTT | TRBV12-3/TRBV12-4 | . | few | TRBJ1-1
CASSLVVTSNQPQHF | TGTGCCAGCAGCTTGGTGGTTACCAGCAATCAGCCCCAGCATTTT | TRBV5-5 | . | . | TRBJ1-5
CASSLDFQPQHF | TGTGCCAGCAGCCTGGACTTTCAGCCCCAGCATTTT | TRBV7-2 | . | few | TRBJ1-5
CASSAAGELFF | TGTGCCAGCAGCGCGGCCGGGGAGCTGTTTTTT | TRBV12-3/TRBV12-4 | . | . | TRBJ2-2
CSAGQGSYEQYF | TGCAGCGCCGGACAGGGTAGCTACGAGCAGTACTTC | TRBV29-1 | TRBD1 | . | TRBJ2-7
CASSALEAGDETQYF | TGTGCCAGCAGCGCCCTAGAGGCGGGAGACGAGACCCAGTACTTC | TRBV7-2 | TRBD2 | . | TRBJ2-5
CSGREGPGEQYF | TGCAGTGGTCGGGAGGGCCCCGGCGAGCAGTACTTC | TRBV20-1 | TRBD2 | . | TRBJ2-7
CASSGHSEKLFF | TGTGCCAGCAGTGGTCATTCCGAAAAACTGTTTTTT | TRBV27 | . | . | TRBJ1-4
CASSRGLLAEGNEQFF | TGCGCCAGCAGCCGAGGACTATTGGCGGAAGGCAATGAGCAGTTCTTC | TRBV4-3 | . | many | TRBJ2-1
CSGGGGKGTDTQYF | TGCAGTGGAGGGGGCGGGAAAGGCACAGATACGCAGTATTTT | TRBV29-1 | . | . | TRBJ2-3
CASRKAPGLSGANVLTF | TGTGCCAGCAGAAAGGCCCCCGGACTCTCTGGGGCCAACGTCCTGACTTTC | TRBV7-9 | . | . | TRBJ2-6
CSARDGNEQFF | TGCAGTGCTAGAGATGGCAATGAGCAGTTCTTC | TRBV20-1 | . | many | TRBJ2-1
CASSLVGGGETQYF | TGTGCCAGCAGCTTAGTTGGGGGGGGGGAGACCCAGTACTTC | TRBV11-2 | TRBD2 | few | TRBJ2-5
CASSVKSGELFF | TGTGCCAGCAGCGTAAAGAGCGGGGAGCTGTTTTTT | TRBV9 | . | . | TRBJ2-2
CSAKGFDRGFSYESGNTIYF | TGCAGTGCTAAAGGATTCGACAGGGGGTTCTCATATGAATCTGGAAACACCATATATTTT | TRBV20-1 | TRBD1 | . | TRBJ1-3